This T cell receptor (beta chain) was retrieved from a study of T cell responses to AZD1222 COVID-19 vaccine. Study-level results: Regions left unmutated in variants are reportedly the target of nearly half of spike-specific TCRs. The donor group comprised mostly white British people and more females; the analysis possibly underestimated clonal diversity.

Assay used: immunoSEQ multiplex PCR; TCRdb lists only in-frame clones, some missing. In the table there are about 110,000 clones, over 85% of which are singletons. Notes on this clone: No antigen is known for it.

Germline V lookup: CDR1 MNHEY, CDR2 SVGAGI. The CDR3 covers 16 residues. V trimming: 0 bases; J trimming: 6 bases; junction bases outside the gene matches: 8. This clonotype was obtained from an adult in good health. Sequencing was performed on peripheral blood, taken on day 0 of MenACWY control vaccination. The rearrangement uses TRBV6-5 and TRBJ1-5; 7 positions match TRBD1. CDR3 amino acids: CASSYSGGGAGQPQHF. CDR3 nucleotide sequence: TGTGCCAGCAGTTACTCTGGAGGGGGCGCAGGTCAGCCCCAGCATTTT.